Included here is one T cell receptor beta chain sequence, with context. These data are taken from a study of technical replicates of blood from a few donors. The CDR3 length is 12 residues. Deletions cut 6 bases from V and 5 bases from J, with 10 bases between. CDR1 and CDR2 from the germline V gene are SGHVS and FQNEAQ. Clones were read by immunoSEQ multiplex PCR, and TCRdb kept only the in-frame ones, dropping some. This table holds about 49,000 clones, roughly 90% found once. The sample consisted of PBMCs. This clonotype was obtained from a human donor in good health. Some clones in this sample may be carry-over from other donors' samples. The V call is TRBV7-8, the J call TRBJ2-5; tentative D call: TRBD1 (5 bases). The CDR3 DNA sequence: TGTGCCAGCAGTGAACACAGGGAGACCCAGTACTTC. Its translation: CASSEHRETQYF.